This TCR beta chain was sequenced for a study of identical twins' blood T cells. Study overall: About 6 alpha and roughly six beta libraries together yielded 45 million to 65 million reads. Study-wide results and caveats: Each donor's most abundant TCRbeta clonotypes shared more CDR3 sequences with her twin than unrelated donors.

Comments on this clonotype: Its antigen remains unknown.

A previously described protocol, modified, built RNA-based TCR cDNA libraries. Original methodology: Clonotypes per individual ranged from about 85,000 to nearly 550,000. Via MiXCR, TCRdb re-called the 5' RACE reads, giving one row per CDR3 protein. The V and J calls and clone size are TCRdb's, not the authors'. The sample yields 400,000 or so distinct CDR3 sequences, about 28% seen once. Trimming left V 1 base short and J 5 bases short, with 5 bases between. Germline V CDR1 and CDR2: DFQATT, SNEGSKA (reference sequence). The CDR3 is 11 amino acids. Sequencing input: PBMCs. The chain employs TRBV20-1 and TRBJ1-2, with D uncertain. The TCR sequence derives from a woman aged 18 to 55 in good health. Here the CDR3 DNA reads TGCAGTGCTAGAGCGGGATATGGCTACACCTTC. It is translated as CSARAGYGYTF.